The 25 T cell receptor beta chains listed next were all sequenced from one sample in a study of T-cell reconstitution after alpha-beta-depleted transplantation in children. Unique molecular identifiers were incorporated when the TCRbeta library was constructed. In TCRdb, the PCR reads were re-called with MiXCR into one record per CDR3 protein. Of 150,000 to 200,000 distinct CDR3 sequences listed, 6.5% to 7.5% are singletons. Specimen: PBMCs from the stem cell graft donor, collected from the stem cell graft. These TCRs come from a human donor who donated a stem cell graft to a child with Wiskott-Aldrich syndrome.

This clonotype was picked up many times. V gene TRBV29-1 combines with J gene TRBJ2-1; D may match TRBD1 or TRBD2 (5 bases each). The CDR3 is 14 amino acids. Per the germline V gene, CDR1 is SQVTM and CDR2 is ANQGSEA. Trimming stripped 8 bases from V and 0 bases from J, with 14 bases between. The DNA of the CDR3 is TGCAGCTCCCGGTGGGGGAACTCCTACAATGAGCAGTTCTTC. Encoded protein: CSSRWGNSYNEQFF.

The chain recombines TRBV3-1 with TRBJ2-5; 7 nucleotides align to TRBD2. Germline-derived CDR1 and CDR2 are LGHDT and YNNKEL (reference sequence). Losses at the gene ends were 6 bases for V and 4 bases for J; bases not matched to a gene: 14. The CDR3 is 16 residues long. DNA of the CDR3: TGTGCCAGCAGGCTTTATAATCCAGGGAGGGGAGAGACCCAGTACTTC. This encodes CASRLYNPGRGETQYF.

In its sample, this clonotype was seen many times. This rearrangement joins TRBV12-3 or TRBV12-4 to TRBJ1-2, with TRBD1 identical over 7 bases. This CDR3 is 14 amino acids long. V lost 4 bases, J lost 7 bases, and 9 bases stayed unmatched. CDR3 in amino acids: CASSSETGYRGYTF. CDR3 sequence (DNA): TGTGCCAGCAGTTCAGAGACAGGGTACCGTGGCTACACCTTC.

This clonotype was counted ten times or more. The chain has TRBV29-1 and TRBJ2-4, with 7 bases identical to TRBD1. The J segment lost 1 base and the V segment lost 6 bases, leaving 9 bases of the junction unmatched. The CDR3 extends over 15 amino acids. Germline V gene data show CDR1 as SQVTM and CDR2 as ANQGSEA. CDR3 amino acids: CSVSLGGVAKNIQYF. Written as DNA, the CDR3 is TGCAGCGTCTCCCTAGGGGGCGTTGCCAAAAACATTCAGTACTTC.

This clonotype was counted ten times or more. In DNA form, the CDR3 reads TGTGCCAGCAGTGCCTACAGGTCAACTAATGAAAAACTGTTTTTT. Protein product: CASSAYRSTNEKLFF. The rearrangement uses TRBV12-3 or TRBV12-4 and TRBJ1-4; tentative D call: TRBD1 (5 bases). CDR3 length equals 15 residues. The ends were cut back, 5 bases at V and 0 bases at J, with 10 bases in the middle.

This clonotype came up many times. This chain uses TRBV5-1 with TRBJ2-7; D remains unclear. Germline V gene data show CDR1 as SGHRS and CDR2 as YFSETQ. The CDR3 totals 16 residues. V was trimmed by 0 bases and J by 6 bases, leaving 19 bases between them. CDR3 loop: CASSLAVGPYLGEQYF. The CDR3, as DNA: TGCGCCAGCAGCTTGGCCGTTGGGCCTTACCTGGGCGAGCAGTACTTC. The complete variable domain, with remaining parts taken from reference TRBV5-1 and TRBJ2-7, reads KAGVTQTPRYLIKTRGQQVTLSCSPISGHRSVSWYQQTPGQGLQFLFEYFSETQRNKGNFPGRFSGRQFSNSRSEMNVSTLELGDSALYLCASSLAVGPYLGEQYFGPGTRLTVT.

This clonotype has ten or more counts. The chain joins TRBV6-5 to TRBJ2-5, with D perhaps matching TRBD1 (6 bases). Germline CDR1 is MNHEY and CDR2 is SVGAGI. This CDR3 is 13 amino acids long. V lost 6 bases, J lost 4 bases, and 12 bases lay in between. The CDR3 DNA is TGTGCCAGCAGATTACAGGGCCGAGAGACCCAGTACTTC. Translated: CASRLQGRETQYF.

The V call is TRBV6-1, the J call TRBJ2-7; D may be TRBD2 (5 bases). Germline V gives CDR1 MNHNS, CDR2 SASEGT. Between the trimmed V and J ends, which lost 7 bases and 4 bases, there was a span of 20 bases. This CDR3 comprises 15 residues. In DNA form, the CDR3 reads TGTGCCAGCACCCTCCAGGTAGAGGGTAAATACGAGCAGTACTTC. Residues: CASTLQVEGKYEQYF.

In nucleotides, the CDR3 is TGTGCCAGCAGCCTCCTCAAGCTACTGAACACTGAAGCTTTCTTT. Its protein product is CASSLLKLLNTEAFF. This rearrangement joins TRBV7-2 to TRBJ1-1; D uncertain. V shed 5 bases and J shed 0 bases, with 13 bases lying between them. Per germline, CDR1 SGHTA and CDR2 FQGNSA. The CDR3 length is 15 residues.

This clonotype was seen ten or more times. The V gene is TRBV7-6, the J gene TRBJ2-1; D is ambiguous. Trimming left V 1 base short and J 5 bases short, with 12 bases between. The CDR3 is 15 amino acids. CDR1 is SGHVS and CDR2 is FNYEAQ in the germline V gene. For the CDR3, the DNA is TGTGCCAGCAGCTTAGTCGTCACAGTGGACAATGAGCAGTTCTTC. This encodes CASSLVVTVDNEQFF.

J is TRBJ2-7 and V is TRBV5-1; D not certain. The CDR3 runs to 12 residues. The V gene's germline CDR1 is SGHRS and CDR2 YFSETQ. V lost 6 bases to trimming and J lost 3 bases, with 10 bases between them. CDR3 coding DNA: TGCGCCAGCAACCTCAACGACTACGAGCAGTACTTC. It codes for CASNLNDYEQYF.

The V call is TRBV6-5, the J call TRBJ1-2; TRBD1 matches 7 bases. Germline CDR1 MNHEY, CDR2 SVGAGI. V was clipped by 5 bases and J by 0 bases; unmatched bases: 3. The CDR3 length is 14 residues. CDR3 in amino acids: CASSTGTANYGYTF. The CDR3 region has the DNA TGTGCCAGCAGTACCGGGACAGCTAACTATGGCTACACCTTC.

In its sample, this clonotype was seen many times. The chain combines TRBV5-6 with TRBJ2-1, with D possibly being TRBD1 (5 bases). The CDR3 is 13 residues long. Germline CDR1 and CDR2: SGHDT and YYEEEE. The V gene lost 1 base and the J gene lost 6 bases, with 8 bases spanning the gap. CDR3 bases: TGTGCCAGCAGCTTGTGGCAGGGCAATGAGCAGTTCTTC. Its translation: CASSLWQGNEQFF.

The chain combines TRBV3-1 with TRBJ2-7; possible D gene TRBD1, 7 bases. The V end was cut by 2 bases, the J end by 6 bases, with 20 bases between. This CDR3 comprises 16 residues. The germline V gene encodes CDR1 LGHDT and CDR2 YNNKEL (reference sequence). The DNA of the CDR3 is TGTGCCAGCAGCCAAAGGACAGGCCGGGGGCCAGGCGAGCAGTACTTC. It specifies CASSQRTGRGPGEQYF.

This clonotype was seen many times. The chain combines TRBV29-1 with TRBJ2-7, with TRBD2 matching over 7 bases. The germline gives CDR1 SQVTM, CDR2 ANQGSEA. With V trimmed by 4 bases and J by 3 bases, 6 bases remained unmatched. The CDR3 is 13 amino acids. CDR3 sequence reads: CSVALAEGYEQYF. The CDR3 bases are TGCAGCGTTGCCCTAGCGGAGGGCTACGAGCAGTACTTC.

This clonotype was seen ten or more times. The V call is TRBV5-5, the J call TRBJ1-4; D perhaps matches TRBD1 (6 bases). Trimming removed 3 bases at V and 7 bases at J, with 13 bases between. Germline lookup yields CDR1 SGHKS and CDR2 YYEKEE (reference sequence). The CDR3 is 14 amino acids. CDR3 protein: CASSWGAGTEKLFF. The DNA of the CDR3 is TGTGCCAGCAGCTGGGGGGCAGGGACTGAAAAACTGTTTTTT.

This clonotype was found many times. The chain carries TRBV7-6 and TRBJ2-1, with a weak D call TRBD2 (6 bases). Germline CDR1 reads SGHVS; CDR2 reads FNYEAQ. CDR3 length: 12 amino acids. The germline V and J ends were trimmed by 0 bases and 9 bases, with 6 bases remaining between them. CDR3 sequence (DNA): TGTGCCAGCAGCTTAGCGGAGGGTGAGCAGTTCTTC. Protein sequence: CASSLAEGEQFF.

This clonotype occurred many times. The genes are TRBV12-3 or TRBV12-4 and TRBJ2-4, with D possibly being TRBD1 (6 bases). This CDR3 is built from 16 residues. Trimming cost V 5 bases and J 0 bases, with 14 bases left between them. CDR3 DNA: TGTGCCAGCAGTCAGAGACAGGTCGCAGCCAAAAACATTCAGTACTTC. Its protein product is CASSQRQVAAKNIQYF.

This clonotype came up many times. V gene TRBV5-1 combines with J gene TRBJ2-3; 11 bases map to TRBD2. CDR1 SGHRS and CDR2 YFSETQ come from the germline V gene. The CDR3 sequence is 17 residues long. Losses at the gene ends were 4 bases for V and 2 bases for J; bases not matched to a gene: 9. The CDR3, as DNA: TGCGCCAGCAGCCCACTAATAGCGGGAGGGGCCACAGATACGCAGTATTTT. Its protein product is CASSPLIAGGATDTQYF.

The sample holds a few counts of this clonotype. This chain connects TRBV5-1 to TRBJ2-3, with D unresolved. The CDR3 totals 15 residues. The V and J ends lost 2 bases and 2 bases respectively, with 12 bases between them. The germline gives CDR1 SGHRS, CDR2 YFSETQ. Here the CDR3 DNA reads TGCGCCAGCAGCTTAAAACGCCCTGACACAGATACGCAGTATTTT. This encodes CASSLKRPDTDTQYF.

The table lists this clonotype with many counts. The V and J genes are TRBV28 and TRBJ1-2; D perhaps matches TRBD1 (6 bases). V dropped 7 bases and J dropped 4 bases, with 13 bases sitting between them. The CDR3 sequence is 13 residues long. Per the germline V gene, CDR1 is MDHEN and CDR2 is SYDVKM. CDR3 sequence: CASTKGGGYGYTF. CDR3 nucleotides: TGTGCCAGCACTAAAGGGGGGGGCTATGGCTACACCTTC.

This clonotype turned up a few times. V gene TRBV6-2 or TRBV6-3 combines with J gene TRBJ2-1, with 12 bases fitting TRBD1. Germline lookup yields CDR1 MNHEY and CDR2 SVGEGT. The CDR3 has 14 residues. V gave up 8 bases and J gave up 9 bases; unmatched junction bases: 8. In DNA, the CDR3 is TGTGCCAGCGGGGGACAGGGGGCTTTGGGTGAGCAGTTCTTC. Amino acid sequence: CASGGQGALGEQFF.

For the CDR3, the DNA is TGTGCCAGCAGTCTGGACGGGGGAGAGTACTATGGCTACACCTTC. The encoded protein is CASSLDGGEYYGYTF. The chain couples TRBV27 to TRBJ1-2, with TRBD1 as a possible D gene (5 bases). This CDR3 spans 15 amino acids. Germline V gives CDR1 MNHEY, CDR2 SMNVEV (reference sequence). V was pared by 5 bases and J by 3 bases, with 16 bases between.

This clonotype was seen repeatedly, ten times or more. V usage is TRBV20-1 and J usage is TRBJ2-3; D gene unclear. CDR1 is DFQATT, CDR2 SNEGSKA, per germline (reference sequence). The CDR3 spans 12 residues. Trimming cost V 6 bases and J 4 bases, with 11 bases left between them. The CDR3 reads CSAALDSDTQYF. The DNA of the CDR3 is TGCAGTGCCGCCCTCGACTCAGATACGCAGTATTTT.

This clonotype was picked up many times. The chain recombines TRBV29-1 with TRBJ2-1, with TRBD1 matching over 10 bases. Trimming took 7 bases from V and 6 from J; bases not matched to a gene: 12. Germline lookup yields CDR1 SQVTM and CDR2 ANQGSEA. This CDR3 is 15 amino acids long. CDR3 protein: CSAVWTGGFGNEQFF. The CDR3, as DNA: TGCAGCGCCGTATGGACAGGGGGATTCGGCAATGAGCAGTTCTTC.